The rows below give T cell receptor beta chains drawn from one sample of a study of T cells in Graves' hyperthyroidism and ophthalmopathy. TCRdb recomputed calls from the multiplex PCR reads with MiXCR, one row per CDR3 protein. Among 500,000 to 750,000 distinct CDR3 sequences listed, under 60% were seen once. Sample: peripheral blood or thyroid tissue (not recorded which). The source of these receptors is a woman between 18 and 29 years old with Graves' hyperthyroidism. Both conserved end residues are part of each CDR3. The listing skips clone size in some rows; elsewhere it reads once, few, many or a size class.

clone_size j_call v_call cdr3_aa
- TRBJ1-1 TRBV12-3/TRBV12-4 CASSYHSHEAFF
- TRBJ2-5 TRBV7-3 CASSVGTRTQYF
many TRBJ2-2 TRBV20-1 CSATSGRNTGELFF
- TRBJ1-6 TRBV6-1 CASSTRTGNNSPLHF
few - TRBV20-1 CSATGEDEQFF
many TRBJ2-5 TRBV7-2 CASSLGGGETQYF
few TRBJ2-3 TRBV24-1 CATSDPGQGTDTQYF
- TRBJ2-3 TRBV7-2 CASILQWDGTDTQYF
many TRBJ1-2 TRBV24-1 CATSDGQLHGYTF
- TRBJ2-3 TRBV15 CATFEDGTAQDTQYF
- TRBJ2-1 TRBV11-3 CTSSRLTGSYNEQFF
- TRBJ2-5 TRBV2 CASSDRNSNQPQYF
many TRBJ2-7 TRBV2 CASSDRAFDLYF
many TRBJ2-5 TRBV20-1 CSARGPAQETQYF
few TRBJ1-3 TRBV7-9 CASSLAGGNSGNTIYF
- TRBJ2-2 TRBV5-6 CASSTGGTGTGELFF
many TRBJ2-7 TRBV6-1 CAVLEADSLFYEQYF
- TRBJ1-2 TRBV7-2 CASSLPPGQGGYGYTF
many TRBJ2-7 TRBV6-5 CASSSDRGLYEQYF